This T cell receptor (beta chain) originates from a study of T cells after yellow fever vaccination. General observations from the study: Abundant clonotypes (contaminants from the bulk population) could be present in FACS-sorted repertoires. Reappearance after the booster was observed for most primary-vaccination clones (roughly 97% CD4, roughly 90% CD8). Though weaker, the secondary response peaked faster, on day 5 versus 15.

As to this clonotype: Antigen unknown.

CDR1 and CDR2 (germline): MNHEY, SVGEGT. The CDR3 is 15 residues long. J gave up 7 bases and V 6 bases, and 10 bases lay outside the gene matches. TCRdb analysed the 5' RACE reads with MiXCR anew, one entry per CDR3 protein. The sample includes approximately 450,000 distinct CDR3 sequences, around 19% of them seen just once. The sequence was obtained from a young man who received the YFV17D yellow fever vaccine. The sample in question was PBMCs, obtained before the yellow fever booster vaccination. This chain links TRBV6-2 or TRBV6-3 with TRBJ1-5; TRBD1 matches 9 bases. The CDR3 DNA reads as TGTGCCAGCAGCCTGGGACAGGGATATCGGCAGCCCCAGCATTTT. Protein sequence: CASSLGQGYRQPQHF.